Listed here are 30 T cell receptor beta chains from one sample, sequenced in a study of blood T cell repertoires in COVID-19. The method was immunoSEQ multiplex PCR; TCRdb's version includes in-frame clones alone and lacks a portion of them. The table includes about 200,000 clones, 70% to 90% detected once. The sample was peripheral blood. All receptors derive from a man aged 35 to 55 with active or convalescent COVID-19.

This CDR3 is CASSSLAGGLHHYEQYF. The CDR3 DNA is TGTGCCAGCAGTTCCCTAGCGGGAGGGTTACATCACTACGAGCAGTACTTC. V is TRBV28 and J is TRBJ2-7; 12 bases are a match to TRBD2. This CDR3 contains 17 residues. The germline gives CDR1 MDHEN, CDR2 SYDVKM. The V gene end was trimmed by 4 bases and the J gene end by 3 bases; junction bases not matched to a gene: 10.

The chain is built from TRBV19 and TRBJ1-2; D is possibly TRBD1 (5 bases). Germline assignment: CDR1 LNHDA and CDR2 SQIVND (reference sequence). The CDR3 has 13 amino acids. V lost 0 bases and J 8 bases, leaving 10 bases between the germline ends. CDR3 sequence (DNA): TGTGCCAGTAGTATAGAGTCCGGGGGAGGCTACACCTTC. This codes for CASSIESGGGYTF.

The rearrangement joins TRBV5-4 to TRBJ2-3, with a possible D match to TRBD2 (5 bases). V gave up 2 bases and J gave up 1 base, with 11 bases separating them. The CDR3 totals 15 residues. The germline CDR1 and CDR2 sequences are SGHNT and YYREEE (reference sequence). CDR3 nucleotides: TGTGCCAGCAGCTTATGGCTGGGAGGCACAGATACGCAGTATTTT. Its translation: CASSLWLGGTDTQYF.

V gene TRBV7-8 combines with J gene TRBJ2-7; D possibly corresponds to TRBD1 (6 bases). Per the germline V gene, CDR1 is SGHVS and CDR2 is FQNEAQ. The CDR3 length is 15 residues. The V end was cut by 4 bases, the J end by 0 bases, with 13 bases between. The CDR3 is CASSSPGHTSYEQYF. In nucleotides, the CDR3 is TGTGCCAGCAGCTCACCGGGACACACCTCCTACGAGCAGTACTTC. Using reference TRBV7-8 and TRBJ2-7 for the parts outside the CDR3, the full variable domain is GAGVSQSPRYKVAKRGQDVALRCDPISGHVSLFWYQQALGQGPEFLTYFQNEAQLDKSGLPSDRFFAERPEGSVSTLKIQRTQQEDSAVYLCASSSPGHTSYEQYFGPGTRLTVT.

The chain employs TRBV28 and TRBJ2-1; 7 nucleotides line up with TRBD2. Germline CDR1 MDHEN, CDR2 SYDVKM. The CDR3 runs 17 residues. V was pared by 2 bases and J by 1 base, with 8 bases of the junction left unmatched. CDR3 nucleotide sequence: TGTGCCAGCAGTTTAGACTCTGGCGGGGGTTCCTACAATGAGCAGTTCTTC. Its translation: CASSLDSGGGSYNEQFF.

The chain is built from TRBV5-1 and TRBJ2-1; 10 nucleotides align to TRBD2. Germline CDR1 reads SGHRS; CDR2 reads YFSETQ. The CDR3 totals 19 residues. The V and J ends lost 0 bases and 5 bases, in that order; junction bases with no gene match: 14. The CDR3 here is CASSLGGTSAIKSHNEQFF. CDR3 sequence (DNA): TGCGCCAGCAGCTTGGGTGGGACTAGCGCCATAAAAAGCCACAATGAGCAGTTCTTC.

This rearrangement joins TRBV27 to TRBJ2-3, with a weak D call TRBD2 (5 bases). Germline-derived CDR1 and CDR2 are MNHEY and SMNVEV (reference sequence). The CDR3 is 15 residues long. Trimming took 5 bases from V and 6 from J, leaving 18 bases between them. CDR3 coding DNA: TGTGCCAGCAGTCCCCGTGGAGCGGTGGGGGATACGCAGTATTTT. This sequence encodes CASSPRGAVGDTQYF.

The chain joins TRBV27 to TRBJ2-7; TRBD2 matches at 8 bases. Germline values: CDR1 MNHEY, CDR2 SMNVEV (reference sequence). The V segment lost 5 bases and the J segment 3 bases; nucleotides outside the gene matches: 12. This CDR3 contains 16 residues. The CDR3 DNA sequence: TGTGCCAGCAGTCTCCTCCCCGGGGGGGGCGACTACGAGCAGTACTTC. Its protein is CASSLLPGGGDYEQYF.

This clone occurred once. This chain joins TRBV4-3 and TRBJ1-5; D gene ambiguous. V lost 0 bases to trimming and J lost 0 bases, with 6 bases between them. Germline assignment: CDR1 LGHNA and CDR2 YSLEER. The CDR3 has 15 residues. The CDR3 sequence is CASSQDHYSNQPQHF. The CDR3 nucleotides are TGCGCCAGCAGCCAAGACCACTATAGCAATCAGCCCCAGCATTTT.

The V call is TRBV19, the J call TRBJ2-1; the D gene is possibly TRBD2 (5 bases). CDR1 and CDR2 (germline): LNHDA, SQIVND (reference sequence). The ends were cut back, 3 bases at V and 6 bases at J, with 15 bases in the middle. The CDR3 has 15 amino acids. The CDR3 is CASSIRFSEFNEQFF. CDR3 in DNA: TGTGCCAGTAGTATCCGGTTTAGCGAATTCAATGAGCAGTTCTTC.

The rearrangement joins TRBV14 to TRBJ2-2, with D perhaps matching TRBD2 (5 bases). In germline, CDR1 is SGHDN, CDR2 FVKESK. The CDR3 has 13 residues. Trimming took 4 bases from V and 5 from J, leaving 8 bases between them. The CDR3 bases are TGTGCCAGCAGCCCAAGCGGAACCGGGGAGCTGTTTTTT. This encodes CASSPSGTGELFF.

V is TRBV7-2 and J is TRBJ2-7, with 11 bases fitting TRBD2. CDR3 length: 15 amino acids. The junction had 6 bases not matched to a gene; V was cut back by 4 bases and J by 4 bases. From germline, CDR1 is SGHTA and CDR2 FQGNSA. CDR3 sequence: CASSSSGGRSYEQYF. CDR3 DNA: TGTGCCAGCAGCTCTAGCGGGGGGCGGTCGTACGAGCAGTACTTC.

This clone has just one count. The chain combines TRBV5-5 with TRBJ2-2; D is uncertain. Per the germline V gene, CDR1 is SGHKS and CDR2 is YYEKEE (reference sequence). V shed 5 bases and J shed 6 bases, with 14 bases lying between them. The length of the CDR3 is 14 residues. This chain's CDR3 is CASSLAVFAGELFF. The CDR3 DNA reads as TGTGCCAGCAGTCTTGCGGTCTTCGCCGGGGAGCTGTTTTTT.

The chain links TRBV23-1 to TRBJ1-5, with 8 bases aligning to TRBD1. TRBV23-1 is an ORF, with its function uncertain. The trim removed 0 bases at V and 0 bases at J, leaving 1 base unmatched. The CDR3 contains 16 residues. In DNA form, the CDR3 reads TGCGCCAGCAGTCAATCGGGACAGGTTAGCAATCAGCCCCAGCATTTT. This sequence encodes CASSQSGQVSNQPQHF.

The chain has TRBV5-4 and TRBJ2-2; TRBD2 aligns across 13 bases. CDR1 is SGHNT, CDR2 YYREEE, per germline (reference sequence). The CDR3 spans 16 residues. V shed 4 bases and J 7 bases; nucleotides not matched to a gene: 7. CDR3 protein: CASSPGTSGTSGELFF. CDR3 DNA: TGTGCCAGCAGCCCGGGGACTAGCGGGACTAGCGGGGAGCTGTTTTTT.

The chain carries TRBV4-3 and TRBJ2-7, with a tentative D call TRBD1 (5 bases). This CDR3 has 15 residues. Per the germline V gene, CDR1 is LGHNA and CDR2 is YSLEER. V lost 0 bases and J lost 3, with 12 bases in between. For the CDR3, the DNA is TGCGCCAGCAGCCAAGAAACATCGACAGTCTACGAGCAGTACTTC. Residues: CASSQETSTVYEQYF.

V and J are TRBV6-5 and TRBJ1-1, with a weak D call TRBD1 (6 bases). This CDR3 has 12 amino acids. Trimming stripped 5 bases from V and 7 bases from J, with 11 bases between. Germline CDR1 MNHEY, CDR2 SVGAGI. The CDR3 nucleotides are TGTGCCAGCAGTCGGGACACCCGTGAAGCTTTCTTT. Protein sequence: CASSRDTREAFF.

Of note for this clone: The sample has other DNA sequences that encode this CDR3 too. The chain is built from TRBV9 and TRBJ2-5, with 8 positions matching TRBD2. V lost 0 bases, J lost 5 bases, and 3 bases stayed unmatched. The CDR3 runs 14 residues. Germline values: CDR1 SGDLS, CDR2 YYNGEE. The DNA for the CDR3 is TGTGCCAGCAGCGTAGCGGGGGGGCAGGAGACCCAGTACTTC. Translating gives CASSVAGGQETQYF.

The rearrangement joins TRBV6-6 to TRBJ1-2; D is possibly TRBD1 (6 bases). The germline V and J ends were trimmed by 0 bases and 5 bases, with 16 bases remaining between them. This CDR3 region has 16 residues. The germline V gene encodes CDR1 MNHNY and CDR2 SVGAGI (reference sequence). CDR3 sequence (DNA): TGTGCCAGCAGTTACTCGAGAGGTGGACAGACATATGGCTACACCTTC. It specifies CASSYSRGGQTYGYTF.

The CDR3 spells CASSQGLAGVYEQYF. CDR3 in DNA: TGTGCCAGCAGCCAGGGACTAGCGGGGGTCTACGAGCAGTACTTC. The gene calls are TRBV5-5 and TRBJ2-7; 14 bases map to TRBD2. The germline gives CDR1 SGHKS, CDR2 YYEKEE (reference sequence). CDR3 length: 15 residues. The J segment lost 3 bases and the V segment lost 4 bases, leaving 3 bases of the junction unmatched.

This chain connects TRBV5-5 to TRBJ2-7; 8 nucleotides agree with TRBD2. In germline, CDR1 is SGHKS, CDR2 YYEKEE (reference sequence). J gave up 3 bases and V 2 bases, and 1 base lay outside the gene matches. This CDR3 is built from 13 residues. CDR3 in amino acids: CASSFGTSYEQYF. DNA of the CDR3: TGTGCCAGCAGCTTTGGGACTAGCTACGAGCAGTACTTC.

The chain has TRBV6-5 and TRBJ2-7, with TRBD2 as a possible D gene (6 bases). Germline V gives CDR1 MNHEY, CDR2 SVGAGI. The CDR3 sequence is 14 residues long. Trimming pared 4 bases from V and 4 bases from J, leaving 14 bases between. CDR3 in DNA: TGTGCCAGCAGTTCTGGGGGGAAGGTATACGAGCAGTACTTC. Its protein product is CASSSGGKVYEQYF.

The genes are TRBV11-2 and TRBJ1-4; 7 bases are a match to TRBD1. The CDR3 totals 15 residues. Per germline, CDR1 SGHAT and CDR2 FQNNGV. The V and J ends lost 5 bases and 4 bases, in that order; junction bases with no gene match: 7. The CDR3, as DNA: TGTGCCAGCAGCCCTCGACAGGGAGGTAATGAAAAACTGTTTTTT. Its translation: CASSPRQGGNEKLFF. Looking up the rest from reference TRBV11-2 and TRBJ1-4 gives the full variable domain: EAGVAQSPRYKIIEKRQSVAFWCNPISGHATLYWYQQILGQGPKLLIQFQNNGVVDDSQLPKDRFSAERLKGVDSTLKIQPAKLEDSAVYLCASSPRQGGNEKLFFGSGTQLSVL.

This chain uses TRBV7-2 with TRBJ2-7; TRBD1 aligns across 9 bases. Losses at the gene ends were 3 bases for V and 2 bases for J; bases not matched to a gene: 8. In germline, CDR1 is SGHTA, CDR2 FQGNSA. The CDR3 has 16 residues. The CDR3 nucleotides are TGTGCCAGCAGCTTGGCGGGACAGGGAGAAACCTACGAGCAGTACTTC. Its translation: CASSLAGQGETYEQYF.

This clone was seen once. V is TRBV2 and J is TRBJ1-4; 10 bases map to TRBD1. The CDR3 totals 14 residues. The germline CDR1 and CDR2 sequences are SNHLY and FYNNEI. Germline trimming cut 1 base from V and 16 bases from J; bases unmatched to any gene: 9. This chain's CDR3 is CASSEVRGQGLRFF. CDR3 coding DNA: TGTGCCAGCAGTGAAGTGAGGGGACAGGGGTTAAGGTTTTTT.

The chain has TRBV19 and TRBJ2-1; 14 bases fit TRBD2. CDR1 is LNHDA and CDR2 is SQIVND in the germline V gene (reference sequence). The CDR3 totals 18 residues. V shed 4 bases and J 2 bases; nucleotides not matched to a gene: 7. CDR3 sequence: CASSTRLAGGPAYNEQFF. The CDR3 bases are TGTGCCAGTAGTACACGACTAGCGGGAGGGCCCGCCTACAATGAGCAGTTCTTC.

The count of this clone is one. The rearrangement joins TRBV5-5 to TRBJ2-5, with TRBD2 matching over 8 bases. The V gene's germline CDR1 is SGHKS and CDR2 YYEKEE (reference sequence). V gave up 3 bases and J gave up 5 bases; unmatched junction bases: 9. This CDR3 contains 15 residues. The CDR3 region is CASSSAPGGVETQYF. CDR3 nucleotide sequence: TGTGCCAGCAGCTCCGCCCCGGGGGGGGTCGAGACCCAGTACTTC.

The chain is built from TRBV9 and TRBJ2-7; D might be TRBD2 (7 bases). Germline V gives CDR1 SGDLS, CDR2 YYNGEE. V was clipped by 0 bases and J by 2 bases, with 12 bases between them. The CDR3 spans 15 residues. CDR3 in DNA: TGTGCCAGCAGCGTAGACCCCGGGGGGCCCTACGAGCAGTACTTC. Amino acids: CASSVDPGGPYEQYF. The whole variable domain, filled in from reference TRBV9 and TRBJ2-7, reads DSGVTQTPKHLITATGQRVTLRCSPRSGDLSVYWYQQSLDQGLQFLIQYYNGEERAKGNILERFSAQQFPDLHSELNLSSLELGDSALYFCASSVDPGGPYEQYFGPGTRLTVT.

The rearrangement joins TRBV12-2 to TRBJ1-1; the table's D call, TRBD1, has no DNA check behind it. TRBV12-2 is marked as a pseudogene. The CDR3 sequence is 16 residues long. CDR3 nucleotides: TGTGCAAGTCGCTTAGCACGCGCAGGGGGAAACACTGAAGCTTTCTTT. Residues: CASRLARAGGNTEAFF.

The chain couples TRBV5-1 to TRBJ2-1, with 14 bases that match TRBD2. V was clipped by 7 bases and J by 7 bases; unmatched bases: 10. This CDR3 spans 16 amino acids. CDR1 and CDR2 (germline): SGHRS, YFSETQ. This CDR3 reads CASRNPTSGGANEQFF. The CDR3 bases are TGCGCCAGCCGAAACCCGACTAGCGGGGGGGCGAATGAGCAGTTCTTC.